The rows below give T cell receptor beta chains drawn from one sample of a study of metastatic and nonmetastatic thyroid tumors. TCRdb reanalyzed the PCR reads via MiXCR. The data hold around 53,000 clones, with under 20% observed a single time. Sequencing input: blood. Every receptor here comes from a female donor with papillary thyroid cancer or a benign thyroid nodule (not recorded which). Some clones in this sample may be carry-over from other donors' samples. CDR3s include the opening cysteine and the closing phenylalanine or tryptophan. D genes are given only for firm matches. Expanded clones are given a class, and other clones once, few, many or no size at all.

J gene | clone size | V gene | D gene | CDR3 protein | CDR3 DNA
TRBJ1-6 | many | TRBV10-3 | - | CAISEYSQGRYNSPLHF | TGTGCCATCAGTGAATACTCACAGGGCCGCTATAATTCACCCCTCCACTTT
TRBJ2-7 | few | TRBV10-3 | - | CAIRRGEPSSYEQYF | TGTGCCATCAGAAGGGGTGAGCCTAGCTCATACGAGCAGTACTTC
TRBJ2-3 | - | TRBV29-1 | TRBD1 | CSVTRDRADTQYF | TGCAGCGTGACCCGGGACAGGGCAGATACGCAGTATTTT
TRBJ1-2 | many | TRBV30 | - | CAWSAWTANYGYTF | TGTGCCTGGAGTGCCTGGACAGCAAACTATGGCTACACCTTC
TRBJ1-1 | few | TRBV19 | TRBD1 | CASSTPGQGRTEAFF | TGTGCCAGTAGTACACCGGGACAGGGAAGAACTGAAGCTTTCTTT
TRBJ2-7 | few | TRBV6-1 | - | CASSPGSSYEQYF | TGTGCCAGCAGCCCCGGGAGCTCCTACGAGCAGTACTTC
TRBJ1-2 | - | TRBV28 | - | CASIAGDYGYTF | TGTGCCAGCATAGCGGGGGACTATGGCTACACCTTC
TRBJ2-7 | medium-sized | TRBV2 | - | CASSEIRGAYEQYF | TGTGCCAGCAGTGAAATAAGGGGAGCCTACGAGCAGTACTTC
TRBJ1-4 | many | TRBV18 | - | CASSPKDSATNEKLFF | TGTGCCAGCTCACCAAAGGACAGCGCAACTAATGAAAAACTGTTTTTT
TRBJ2-3 | - | TRBV27 | - | CASSSFGKGRDTQYF | TGTGCAAGCAGTTCATTCGGAAAGGGGAGAGATACGCAGTATTTT
TRBJ2-7 | medium-sized | TRBV6-1 | TRBD1 | CASSGTGDSDEQYF | TGTGCCAGCAGTGGTACAGGGGATAGCGACGAGCAGTACTTC
TRBJ2-1 | many | TRBV4-1 | - | CASRLILAPSYNEQFF | TGCGCCAGCAGACTCATCCTAGCACCGAGCTACAATGAGCAGTTCTTC
TRBJ2-7 | few | TRBV28 | - | CASSSTDRAYEQYF | TGTGCCAGCAGCTCGACGGACCGGGCCTACGAGCAGTACTTC
TRBJ1-5 | many | TRBV2 | TRBD1 | CASSKSDRANQPQHF | TGTGCCAGCAGTAAATCGGACAGGGCCAATCAGCCCCAGCATTTT
TRBJ2-5 | - | TRBV11-1 | - | CASSKDVGSNRYQETLYF | TGTGCCAGCAGCAAGGATGTGGGCAGCAATCGTTACCAAGAGACCCTTTACTTC
TRBJ2-7 | - | TRBV28 | - | CAISPMVGPADYEQYF | TGTGCCATCAGTCCTATGGTGGGACCAGCTGACTACGAGCAGTACTTC
TRBJ1-1 | many | TRBV12-3/TRBV12-4 | TRBD1 | CASSLEGADTEAFF | TGTGCCAGCAGTTTAGAGGGGGCAGACACTGAAGCTTTCTTT
TRBJ2-3 | few | TRBV6-1 | - | CASIEDGTTDTQYF | TGTGCCAGCATTGAGGATGGGACCACAGATACGCAGTATTTT
TRBJ1-5 | many | TRBV6-1 | - | CASIFGGVRDNQPQHF | TGTGCCAGCATATTCGGCGGGGTAAGGGACAATCAGCCCCAGCATTTT
TRBJ1-5 | few | TRBV28 | TRBD1 | CASSSGTAYSNQPQHF | TGTGCCAGCAGTTCCGGGACAGCGTATAGCAATCAGCCCCAGCATTTT
TRBJ2-3 | many | TRBV20-1 | - | CSARYADPTDTQYF | TGCAGTGCTAGATATGCCGACCCCACAGATACGCAGTATTTT
TRBJ2-6 | many | TRBV6-1 | - | CASRRDQGANVLTF | TGTGCCAGCAGGAGGGACCAGGGGGCCAACGTCCTGACTTTC
TRBJ2-2 | many | TRBV10-1 | - | CASSVTANTGELFF | TGCGCCAGCAGTGTGACAGCGAACACCGGGGAGCTGTTTTTT
TRBJ1-2 | few | TRBV28 | - | CASSLTYRVVMYTF | TGTGCCAGCAGTTTAACCTACCGCGTCGTGATGTACACCTTC
TRBJ2-5 | many | TRBV15 | - | CATSRDLGEETQYF | TGTGCCACCAGCAGAGATCTAGGGGAAGAGACCCAGTACTTC
TRBJ1-6 | many | TRBV28 | - | CASSAKGGRRNSPLHF | TGTGCCAGCAGTGCGAAGGGGGGGCGCCGTAATTCACCCCTCCACTTT
TRBJ1-2 | many | TRBV28 | - | CASSLLGAHGYTF | TGTGCCAGCAGTTTATTGGGGGCACATGGCTACACCTTC
TRBJ2-1 | many | TRBV7-9 | TRBD1 | CASSPQGADYNEQFF | TGTGCCAGCAGCCCACAGGGGGCGGATTACAATGAGCAGTTCTTC
TRBJ1-1 | many | TRBV11-2 | TRBD1 | CASGPGTGVLDTEAFF | TGTGCCAGCGGCCCCGGGACAGGGGTTTTAGACACTGAAGCTTTCTTT
TRBJ1-2 | medium-sized | TRBV6-1 | - | CASSESWGQTVYGYTF | TGTGCCAGCAGTGAGTCGTGGGGGCAGACGGTCTATGGCTACACCTTC
TRBJ2-1 | many | TRBV20-1 | TRBD2 | CSAQLAGDYNEQFF | TGCAGTGCGCAACTAGCGGGAGATTACAATGAGCAGTTCTTC
TRBJ1-1 | many | TRBV20-1 | TRBD1 | CSVHRGNTEAFF | TGCAGTGTTCACAGGGGTAACACTGAAGCTTTCTTT
TRBJ2-1 | many | TRBV19 | - | CASSQGVGDEQFF | TGTGCCAGTAGTCAAGGGGTTGGCGATGAGCAGTTCTTC
TRBJ1-5 | - | TRBV28 | TRBD1 | CASSITTGDNQPQHF | TGTGCCAGCAGTATCACAACAGGGGACAATCAGCCCCAGCATTTT
TRBJ2-1 | - | TRBV11-1 | - | CASSFRDTDFNEQFF | TGTGCCAGCAGCTTTCGAGACACCGATTTCAATGAACAGTTCTTC
TRBJ2-3 | few | TRBV10-1 | TRBD2 | CASRERGPTDTQYF | TGCGCCAGCCGCGAGCGGGGCCCCACAGATACGCAGTATTTT
TRBJ2-1 | many | TRBV7-9 | TRBD1 | CASSPRGLNEQFF | TGTGCCAGCAGCCCCAGGGGGCTAAATGAGCAGTTCTTC
TRBJ2-7 | many | TRBV20-1 | - | CSARRGERVEQYF | TGCAGTGCTAGGCGGGGAGAAAGGGTCGAGCAGTACTTC
TRBJ1-1 | many | TRBV20-1 | - | CSARGRIGAEAFF | TGCAGTGCTAGGGGCAGGATTGGGGCTGAAGCTTTCTTT
TRBJ2-1 | many | TRBV18 | - | CASSPPSGNEQFF | TGTGCCAGCTCACCACCGAGCGGGAATGAGCAGTTCTTC
TRBJ2-1 | many | TRBV18 | TRBD1 | CASSLTTGVRSNEQFF | TGTGCCAGCTCACTAACAACAGGGGTGAGGTCGAATGAGCAGTTCTTC
TRBJ2-2 | once | TRBV11-1 | TRBD2 | CASSLILAGNTGELFF | TGTGCCAGCAGCTTAATCCTAGCGGGAAACACCGGGGAGCTGTTTTTT
TRBJ1-5 | - | TRBV2 | - | CASTEAEVIQGPSNQPQHF | TGTGCCAGCACTGAAGCGGAGGTCATACAGGGTCCGAGCAATCAGCCCCAGCATTTT
TRBJ2-5 | - | TRBV20-1 | TRBD1 | CSAREPNRGIETQYF | TGCAGTGCTAGAGAGCCGAACAGGGGTATAGAGACCCAGTACTTC
TRBJ2-7 | many | TRBV20-1 | TRBD1 | CSARDSRDYEQYF | TGCAGTGCCAGGGACAGTAGGGATTACGAGCAGTACTTC
TRBJ1-5 | few | TRBV6-1 | TRBD1 | CATRTGGFNQPKHF | TGTGCCACCAGGACAGGGGGTTTCAATCAGCCCAAGCATTTT
TRBJ2-3 | many | TRBV6-6 | - | CASSYSWEADTQYF | TGTGCCAGCAGTTACTCTTGGGAGGCAGATACGCAGTATTTT
TRBJ1-3 | - | TRBV30 | - | CAWTDRGNTIYF | TGTGCCTGGACAGACAGGGGAAACACCATATATTTT
TRBJ1-1 | many | TRBV6-2/TRBV6-3 | - | CASGQGTEAFF | TGTGCCAGCGGGCAGGGGACTGAAGCTTTCTTT
TRBJ1-2 | many | TRBV7-8 | - | CASSPRFNYGYTF | TGTGCCAGCAGCCCAAGGTTTAACTATGGCTACACCTTC
TRBJ2-7 | many | TRBV15 | TRBD2 | CATSRELAGPYEQYF | TGTGCCACCAGCAGAGAACTAGCGGGACCCTACGAGCAGTACTTC
TRBJ1-4 | few | TRBV28 | TRBD1 | CASSKQGTANEKLFF | TGTGCCAGCAGTAAACAGGGGACGGCTAATGAAAAACTGTTTTTT
TRBJ2-5 | many | TRBV2 | TRBD2 | CASRPGDSGRETQYF | TGTGCCAGCAGGCCCGGTGATAGCGGGAGGGAGACCCAGTACTTC
TRBJ2-3 | many | TRBV2 | TRBD1 | CASRRDRGTDTQYF | TGTGCCAGCAGGAGGGACAGGGGCACAGATACGCAGTATTTT
TRBJ1-2 | - | TRBV5-4 | - | CASSLVTGSYGYTF | TGTGCCAGCAGCTTGGTTACAGGGAGCTATGGCTACACCTTC
TRBJ2-1 | many | TRBV6-2/TRBV6-3 | TRBD1 | CASSYLRTGKENEQFF | TGTGCCAGCAGTTACCTGAGGACAGGGAAGGAGAATGAGCAGTTCTTC
TRBJ1-1 | many | TRBV18 | - | CASSPGRANTEAFF | TGTGCCAGCTCACCCGGCAGGGCGAACACTGAAGCTTTCTTT
TRBJ2-7 | few | TRBV28 | - | CAISPPAYEQYF | TGTGCCATCAGTCCCCCCGCCTACGAGCAGTACTTC
TRBJ1-1 | many | TRBV18 | - | CASSRSGVNTEAFF | TGTGCCAGCTCACGTTCCGGGGTGAACACTGAAGCTTTCTTT
TRBJ2-3 | - | TRBV20-1 | - | CGAINVDTQYF | TGCGGTGCTATAAATGTGGATACGCAGTATTTT